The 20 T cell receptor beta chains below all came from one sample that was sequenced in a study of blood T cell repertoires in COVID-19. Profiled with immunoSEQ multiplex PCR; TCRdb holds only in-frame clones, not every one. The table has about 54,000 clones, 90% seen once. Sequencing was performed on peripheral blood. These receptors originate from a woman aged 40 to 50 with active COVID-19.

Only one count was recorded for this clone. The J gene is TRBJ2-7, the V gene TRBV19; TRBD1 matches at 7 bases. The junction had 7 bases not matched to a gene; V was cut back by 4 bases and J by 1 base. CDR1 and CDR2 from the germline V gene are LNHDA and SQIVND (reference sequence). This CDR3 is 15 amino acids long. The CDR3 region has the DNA TGTGCCAGTAGTAACCCGGGACAGAGTTCCTACGAGCAGTACTTC. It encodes CASSNPGQSSYEQYF. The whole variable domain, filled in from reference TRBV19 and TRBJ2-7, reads DGGITQSPKYLFRKEGQNVTLSCEQNLNHDAMYWYRQDPGQGLRLIYYSQIVNDFQKGDIAEGYSVSREKKESFPLTVTSAQKNPTAFYLCASSNPGQSSYEQYFGPGTRLTVT.

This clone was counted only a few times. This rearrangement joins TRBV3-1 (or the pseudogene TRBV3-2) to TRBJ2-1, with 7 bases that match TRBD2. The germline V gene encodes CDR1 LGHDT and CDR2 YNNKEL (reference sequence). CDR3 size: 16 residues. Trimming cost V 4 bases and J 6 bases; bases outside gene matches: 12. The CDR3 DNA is TGTGCCAGCAGCCTCGGGCACGGCGGGGGTGGCAATGAGCAGTTCTTC. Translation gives CASSLGHGGGGNEQFF.

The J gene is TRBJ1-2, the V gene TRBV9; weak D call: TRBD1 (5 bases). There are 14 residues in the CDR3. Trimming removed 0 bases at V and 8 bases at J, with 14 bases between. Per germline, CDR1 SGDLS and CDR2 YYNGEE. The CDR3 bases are TGTGCCAGCAGCGTAGGGCAGGGAACCGGGGGCTACACCTTC. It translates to CASSVGQGTGGYTF.

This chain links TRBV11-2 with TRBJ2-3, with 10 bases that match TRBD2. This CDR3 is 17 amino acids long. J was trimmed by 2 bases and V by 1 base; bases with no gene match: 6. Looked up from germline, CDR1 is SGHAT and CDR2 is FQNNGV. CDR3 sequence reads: CASSLGVTSGDTDTQYF. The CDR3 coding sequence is TGTGCCAGCAGCTTAGGAGTCACTAGCGGGGACACAGATACGCAGTATTTT.

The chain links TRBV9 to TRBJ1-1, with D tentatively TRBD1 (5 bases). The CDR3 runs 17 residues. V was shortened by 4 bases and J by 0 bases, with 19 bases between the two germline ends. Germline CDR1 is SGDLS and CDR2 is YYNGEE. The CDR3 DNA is TGTGCCAGCAGCCCTAGGGGCGGCGGATTTTTGAACACTGAAGCTTTCTTT. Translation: CASSPRGGGFLNTEAFF.

CDR3 region: CASRAGNWDTEAFF. CDR3 sequence (DNA): TGTGCCAGCAGGGCAGGGAATTGGGACACTGAAGCTTTCTTT. This chain links TRBV2 with TRBJ1-1; tentatively, D is TRBD1 (5 bases). The CDR3 sequence is 14 residues long. Trimming left V 6 bases short and J 3 bases short, with 14 bases between. From germline, CDR1 is SNHLY and CDR2 FYNNEI.

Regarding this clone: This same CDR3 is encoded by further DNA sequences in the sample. The chain's CDR3 is CASSIRGSNQPQHF. In DNA, the CDR3 is TGTGCCAGCAGTATAAGAGGTAGCAATCAGCCCCAGCATTTT. The chain links TRBV6-5 to TRBJ1-5, with D hard to call. CDR3 length: 14 residues. Germline V lookup: CDR1 MNHEY, CDR2 SVGAGI. V lost 5 bases and J 0 bases, leaving 8 bases between the germline ends.

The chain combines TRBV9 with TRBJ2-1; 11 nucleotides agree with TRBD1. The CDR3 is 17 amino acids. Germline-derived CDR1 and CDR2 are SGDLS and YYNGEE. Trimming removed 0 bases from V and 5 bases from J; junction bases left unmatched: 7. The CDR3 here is CASSVDLGGQGDNEQFF. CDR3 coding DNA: TGTGCCAGCAGCGTAGACCTCGGGGGACAGGGGGACAATGAGCAGTTCTTC.

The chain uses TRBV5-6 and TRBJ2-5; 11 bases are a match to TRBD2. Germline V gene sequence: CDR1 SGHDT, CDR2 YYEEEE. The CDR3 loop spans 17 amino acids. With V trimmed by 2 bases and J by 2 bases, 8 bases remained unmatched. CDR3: CASSLGLAGTKQETQYF. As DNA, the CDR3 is TGTGCCAGCAGCTTAGGACTAGCGGGTACAAAGCAAGAGACCCAGTACTTC.

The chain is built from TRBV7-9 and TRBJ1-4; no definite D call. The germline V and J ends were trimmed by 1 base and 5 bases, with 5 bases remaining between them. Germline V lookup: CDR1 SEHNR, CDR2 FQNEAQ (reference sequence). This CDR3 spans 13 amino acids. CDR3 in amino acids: CASSLGQNEKLFF. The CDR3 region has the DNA TGTGCCAGCAGCTTAGGGCAGAATGAAAAACTGTTTTTT.

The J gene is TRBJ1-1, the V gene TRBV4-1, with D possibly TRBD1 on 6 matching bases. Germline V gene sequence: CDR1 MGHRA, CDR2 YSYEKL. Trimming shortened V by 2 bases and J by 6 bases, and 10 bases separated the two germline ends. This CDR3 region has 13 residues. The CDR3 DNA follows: TGCGCCAGCAGCCAAACAGGGTTGGCTGAAGCTTTCTTT. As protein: CASSQTGLAEAFF.

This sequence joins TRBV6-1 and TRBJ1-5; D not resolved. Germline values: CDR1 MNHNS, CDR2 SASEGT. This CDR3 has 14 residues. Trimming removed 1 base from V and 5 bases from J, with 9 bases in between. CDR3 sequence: CASSEGGNYQPQHF. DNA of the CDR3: TGTGCCAGCAGTGAAGGAGGGAACTATCAGCCCCAGCATTTT.

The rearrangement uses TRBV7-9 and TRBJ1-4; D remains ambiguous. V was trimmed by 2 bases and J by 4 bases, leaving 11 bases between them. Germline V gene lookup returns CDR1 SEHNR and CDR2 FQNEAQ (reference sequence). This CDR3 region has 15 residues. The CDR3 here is CASSLRISGNEKLFF. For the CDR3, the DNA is TGTGCCAGCAGCTTAAGAATTTCCGGTAATGAAAAACTGTTTTTT.

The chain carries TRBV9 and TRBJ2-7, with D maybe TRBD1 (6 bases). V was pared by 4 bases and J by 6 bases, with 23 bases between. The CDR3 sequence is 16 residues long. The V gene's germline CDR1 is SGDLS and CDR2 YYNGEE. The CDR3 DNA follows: TGTGCCAGCAGCTCACTTCGGGCAGGGGAGCAGGGCGAGCAGTACTTC. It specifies CASSSLRAGEQGEQYF.

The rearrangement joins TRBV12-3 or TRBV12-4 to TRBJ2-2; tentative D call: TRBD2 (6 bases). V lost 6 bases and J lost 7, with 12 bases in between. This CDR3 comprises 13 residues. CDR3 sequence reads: CASRATRIGELFF. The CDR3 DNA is TGTGCCAGCAGGGCGACTAGAATCGGGGAGCTGTTTTTT.

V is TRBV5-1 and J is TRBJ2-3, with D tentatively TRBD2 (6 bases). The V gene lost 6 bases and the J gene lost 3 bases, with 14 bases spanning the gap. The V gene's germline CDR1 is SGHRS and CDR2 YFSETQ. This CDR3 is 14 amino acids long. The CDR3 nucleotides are TGCGCCAGCAACCAACTGGGGGGAACAGATACGCAGTATTTT. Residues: CASNQLGGTDTQYF.

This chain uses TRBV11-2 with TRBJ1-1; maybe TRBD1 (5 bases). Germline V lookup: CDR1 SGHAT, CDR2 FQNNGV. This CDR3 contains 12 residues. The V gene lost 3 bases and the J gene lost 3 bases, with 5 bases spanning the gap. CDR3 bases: TGTGCCAGCAGCTTCAGGGACACTGAAGCTTTCTTT. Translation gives CASSFRDTEAFF.

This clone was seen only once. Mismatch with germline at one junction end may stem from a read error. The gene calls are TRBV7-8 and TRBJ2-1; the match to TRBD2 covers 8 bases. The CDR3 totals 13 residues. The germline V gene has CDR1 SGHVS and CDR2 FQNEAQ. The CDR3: CATSTRGGNEQFF. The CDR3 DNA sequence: TGTGCCACCAGCACACGGGGGGGAAATGAGCAGTTCTTC.

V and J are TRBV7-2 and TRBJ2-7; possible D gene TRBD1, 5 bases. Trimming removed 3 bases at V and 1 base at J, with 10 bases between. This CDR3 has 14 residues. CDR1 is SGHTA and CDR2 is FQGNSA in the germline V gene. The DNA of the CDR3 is TGTGCCAGCAGCTTCGACAGAGCTTCCTACGAGCAGTACTTC. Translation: CASSFDRASYEQYF.

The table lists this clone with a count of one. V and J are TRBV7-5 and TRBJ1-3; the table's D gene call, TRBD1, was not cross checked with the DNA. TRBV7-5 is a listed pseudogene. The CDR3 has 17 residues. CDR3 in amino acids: CARSGDRRCLSGNTIYF. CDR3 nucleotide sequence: TGTGCCAGATCCGGGGACAGACGATGCCTCTCTGGAAACACCATATATTTT.